The rows below give T cell receptor beta chains drawn from one sample of a study of blood T cells in healthy people across ages. TCRdb re-called the 5' RACE reads with MiXCR, one entry per CDR3 protein. The sample has 980,000 or so distinct CDR3 sequences, 45% to 50% seen once. Sequencing was done on a sample of blood. These receptor sequences come from a man aged 25-40 years in good health. CDR3s include the opening cysteine and the closing phenylalanine or tryptophan. D genes are given only for firm matches. The size entry is marked missing in some rows and otherwise reads once, few, many or a size class.

D gene	V gene	J gene	clone size	CDR3 protein	CDR3 DNA
NA	TRBV7-9	TRBJ1-1	once	CASSFSRYPEAFF	TGTGCCAGCAGCTTTTCACGTTATCCTGAAGCTTTCTTT
TRBD2	TRBV3-1	TRBJ2-3	NA	CASSQDAQRGITDTQYF	TGTGCCAGCAGCCAAGACGCCCAGCGGGGGATCACAGATACGCAGTATTTT
TRBD1	TRBV4-1	TRBJ2-5	NA	CASSQGPTGAETQYF	TGCGCCAGCAGCCAAGGTCCGACAGGGGCGGAGACCCAGTACTTC
TRBD1	TRBV5-6	TRBJ1-6	NA	CASSWDSNSPLHF	TGTGCCAGCAGCTGGGACAGTAATTCACCCCTCCACTTT
NA	TRBV3-1	TRBJ2-7	NA	CAGSQEGASYEQYF	TGTGCCGGCAGCCAAGAAGGGGCCTCCTACGAGCAGTACTTC
NA	TRBV6-5	TRBJ2-3	NA	CASSYRSTQYF	TGTGCCAGCAGTTATCGAAGTACGCAGTATTTT
NA	TRBV4-3	TRBJ1-2	few	CASSQVSQGKGYGHTF	TGCGCCAGCAGCCAAGTCTCTCAGGGAAAGGGCTATGGCCACACCTTC
NA	TRBV12-3/TRBV12-4	TRBJ2-7	NA	CASSLEGQYYEQYF	TGTGCCAGCAGTTTGGAGGGACAGTACTACGAGCAGTACTTC
NA	TRBV28	TRBJ2-3	few	CASSPPDLSAQTQYF	TGTGCCAGCAGCCCCCCCGATCTATCTGCACAAACGCAGTATTTT
NA	TRBV7-9	TRBJ1-4	NA	CASSLGSPVIREKLFF	TGTGCCAGCAGCTTAGGGTCCCCCGTTATACGTGAAAAACTGTTTTTT
NA	TRBV7-2	TRBJ2-5	NA	CASSLGGGVTGTQYF	TGTGCCAGCAGCTTAGGTGGCGGAGTTACCGGGACCCAGTACTTC
TRBD2	TRBV10-3	TRBJ2-1	once	CATGRTSGGNEQFF	TGTGCCACGGGAAGGACTAGCGGGGGCAATGAGCAGTTCTTC
TRBD1	TRBV4-2	TRBJ1-2	few	CASSQDSLDRGSGYTF	TGTGCCAGCAGCCAAGATTCTTTGGACAGGGGAAGTGGCTACACCTTC
NA	TRBV7-2	TRBJ2-7	NA	CASSLVSFDQQYF	TGTGCCAGCAGCTTAGTTAGTTTCGACCAGCAGTACTTC
TRBD2	TRBV20-1	TRBJ2-5	many	CSAIAGKETQYF	TGCAGTGCTATAGCGGGGAAAGAGACCCAGTACTTC
NA	TRBV4-1	TRBJ2-1	NA	CASSQRVQSVGDEQFF	TGCGCCAGCAGCCAAAGAGTTCAATCCGTCGGGGATGAGCAGTTCTTC
NA	TRBV11-1	TRBJ2-7	few	CASSLPSDSYEQYF	TGTGCCAGCAGCTTACCTAGCGACAGCTACGAGCAGTACTTC